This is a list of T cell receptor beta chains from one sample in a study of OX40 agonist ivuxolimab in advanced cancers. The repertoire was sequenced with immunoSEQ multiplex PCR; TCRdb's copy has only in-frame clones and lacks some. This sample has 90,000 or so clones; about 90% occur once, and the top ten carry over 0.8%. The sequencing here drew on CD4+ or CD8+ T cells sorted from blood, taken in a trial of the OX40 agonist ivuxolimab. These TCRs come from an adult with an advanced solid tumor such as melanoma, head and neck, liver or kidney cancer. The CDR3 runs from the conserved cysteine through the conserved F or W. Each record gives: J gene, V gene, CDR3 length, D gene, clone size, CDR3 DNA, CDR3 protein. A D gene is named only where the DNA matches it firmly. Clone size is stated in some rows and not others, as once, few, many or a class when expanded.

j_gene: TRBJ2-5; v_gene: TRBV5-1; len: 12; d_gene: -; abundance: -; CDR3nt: TGCGCCAGCAGCTTGGAATTCGAGACCCAGTACTTC; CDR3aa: CASSLEFETQYF
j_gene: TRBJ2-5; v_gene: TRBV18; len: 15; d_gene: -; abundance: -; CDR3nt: TGTGCCAGCTCACCACCCGTCCTCGACCAAGAGACCCAGTACTTC; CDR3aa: CASSPPVLDQETQYF
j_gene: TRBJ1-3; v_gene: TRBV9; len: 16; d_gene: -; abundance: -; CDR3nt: TGTGCCAGCAGCGCACAGGGTTCGGGGTCTGGAAACACCATATATTTT; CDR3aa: CASSAQGSGSGNTIYF
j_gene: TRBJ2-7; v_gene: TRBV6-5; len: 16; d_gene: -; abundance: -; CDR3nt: TGTGCCAGCAGTTATGGATCAATTGCGCCTGGGGACGAGCAGTACTTC; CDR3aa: CASSYGSIAPGDEQYF
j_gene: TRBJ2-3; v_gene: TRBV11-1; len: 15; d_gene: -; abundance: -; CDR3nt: TGTGCCAGCAGCCGTAGCGGAGCAAGCACAGATACGCAGTATTTT; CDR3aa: CASSRSGASTDTQYF
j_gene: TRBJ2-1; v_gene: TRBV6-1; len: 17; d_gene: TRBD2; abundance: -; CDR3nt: TGTGCCAGCAGTGTCTCTGATGCGGGACTAGCGGGAAATGAGCAGTTCTTC; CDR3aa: CASSVSDAGLAGNEQFF
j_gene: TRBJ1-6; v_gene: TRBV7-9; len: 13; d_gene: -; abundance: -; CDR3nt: TGTGCCAGCAGCCCACAGACTAATTCACCCCTCCACTTT; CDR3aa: CASSPQTNSPLHF
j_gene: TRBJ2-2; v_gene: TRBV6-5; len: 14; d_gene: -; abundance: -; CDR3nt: TGTGCCAGCAGTCGGGACCCCTGCACCGGGGAGCTGTTTTTT; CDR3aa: CASSRDPCTGELFF
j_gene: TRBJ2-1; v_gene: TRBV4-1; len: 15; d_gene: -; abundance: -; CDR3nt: TGCGCCAGCAGCCAGGAGAGGAAGACCGCAGATGAGCAGTTCTTC; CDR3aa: CASSQERKTADEQFF
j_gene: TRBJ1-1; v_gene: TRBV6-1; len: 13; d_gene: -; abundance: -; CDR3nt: TGTGCCACAGGTACAACGGAGAACACTGAAGCTTTCTTT; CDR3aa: CATGTTENTEAFF
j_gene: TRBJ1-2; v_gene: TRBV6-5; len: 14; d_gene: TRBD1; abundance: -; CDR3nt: TGTGCCAGCAGGACCAGGACAGGGCTAACGGGCTACACCTTC; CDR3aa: CASRTRTGLTGYTF
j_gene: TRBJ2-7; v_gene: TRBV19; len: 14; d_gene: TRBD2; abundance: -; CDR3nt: TGTGCCAGTAAAAGCGGGAGGGCCTCAGACGAGCAGTACTTC; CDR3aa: CASKSGRASDEQYF
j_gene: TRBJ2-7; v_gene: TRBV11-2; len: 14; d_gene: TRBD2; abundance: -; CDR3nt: TGTGCCAGCAGAGATGGACTAGCGGGGTACGAGCAGTACTTC; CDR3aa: CASRDGLAGYEQYF
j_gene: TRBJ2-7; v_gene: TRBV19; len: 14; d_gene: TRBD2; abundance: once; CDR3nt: TGTGCCAGTAGTCCGGGGCGGGAGAACCACGAGCAGTACTTC; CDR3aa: CASSPGRENHEQYF
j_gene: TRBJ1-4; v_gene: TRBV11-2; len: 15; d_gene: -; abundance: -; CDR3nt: TGTGCCAGCAGCGCGGACGGAGCAACTAATGAAAAACTGTTTTTT; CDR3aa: CASSADGATNEKLFF
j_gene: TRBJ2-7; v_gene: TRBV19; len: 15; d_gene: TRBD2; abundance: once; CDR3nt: TGTGCCAGTAGTGACCCCTCTAGCGGCTACTACGAGCAGTACTTC; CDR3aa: CASSDPSSGYYEQYF
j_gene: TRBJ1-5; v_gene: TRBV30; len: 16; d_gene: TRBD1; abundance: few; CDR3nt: TGTGCCTGGAGTGTTTACGGGACAGGGGGGAATCAGCCCCAGCATTTT; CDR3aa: CAWSVYGTGGNQPQHF
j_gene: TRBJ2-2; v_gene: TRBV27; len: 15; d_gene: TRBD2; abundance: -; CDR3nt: TGTGCCAGCAGTGATTTAGCGGGATACACCGGGGAGCTGTTTTTT; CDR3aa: CASSDLAGYTGELFF